The TCR beta chain described here comes from a study of control samples from healthy donors and cancer patients. The repertoire was sequenced with immunoSEQ multiplex PCR; TCRdb's copy has only in-frame clones and lacks some. The data include about 190,000 clones; the top ten clones carry 2.2%. The junction had 10 bases not matched to a gene; V was cut back by 0 bases and J by 8 bases. CDR1 and CDR2 from the germline V gene are SGHDT and YYEEEE. The length of the CDR3 is 16 residues. Specimen: blood. The source of this sequence is a woman aged 25 to 39 in good health. The chain links TRBV5-6 to TRBJ2-3, with 9 bases matching TRBD1. This CDR3 is CASSLATGGSHVTQYF. CDR3 bases: TGTGCCAGCAGCTTGGCGACAGGGGGGTCACACGTTACGCAGTATTTT.